This entry lists 13 T cell receptor beta chains sequenced from one sample in a study of T-cell memory formation after mild COVID-19. TCRdb processed the 5' RACE reads anew with MiXCR; each CDR3 protein has one entry. Of 30,000 to 50,000 distinct CDR3 sequences listed, 5.5% to 7% are singletons. The sample was PBMCs or a T cell subset sorted from them (not recorded which). The source of these receptors is an adult who had mild COVID-19 (a few samples of this study predate the infection). Cell type and time point are not known.

A few counts support this clonotype. The V call is TRBV2, the J call TRBJ2-5, with 11 nucleotides matching TRBD2. The CDR3 spans 13 residues. V was pared by 7 bases and J by 5 bases, with 3 bases of the junction left unmatched. Germline V lookup: CDR1 SNHLY, CDR2 FYNNEI. CDR3: CASMGLAAETQYF. CDR3 in DNA: TGTGCCAGCATGGGACTAGCGGCGGAGACCCAGTACTTC. The entire variable domain, with the rest obtained from reference TRBV2 and TRBJ2-5, is as follows: EPEVTQTPSHQVTQMGQEVILRCVPISNHLYFYWYRQILGQKVEFLVSFYNNEISEKSEIFDDQFSVERPDGSNFTLKIRSTKLEDSAMYFCASMGLAAETQYFGPGTRLLVL.

This clonotype was observed at least ten times. This sequence joins TRBV5-1 and TRBJ1-2; D remains ambiguous. Germline V gene data show CDR1 as SGHRS and CDR2 as YFSETQ. The CDR3 spans 15 residues. V shed 1 base and J shed 5 bases, with 15 bases lying between them. CDR3 DNA sequence: TGCGCCAGCAGCTTGAAGACCGGCGGGATTTATGGCTACACCTTC. Protein: CASSLKTGGIYGYTF.

This clonotype was detected ten times or more. V and J are TRBV5-6 and TRBJ2-3, with 14 bases lining up with TRBD2. The CDR3 has 15 residues. Germline V gene sequence: CDR1 SGHDT, CDR2 YYEEEE. V lost 4 bases to trimming and J lost 4 bases; unmatched junction nucleotides: 2. The CDR3 DNA sequence: TGTGCCAGCAGCGGACTAGCGGGGGGATCAGATACGCAGTATTTT. This gives the protein CASSGLAGGSDTQYF.

The sample holds a few counts of this clonotype. The chain has TRBV18 and TRBJ1-2; unclear D gene. Trimming took 3 bases from V and 4 from J, leaving 21 bases between them. CDR1 KGHSH and CDR2 LQKENI come from the germline V gene. There are 17 residues in the CDR3. The CDR3 protein is CASSPRTSSTLSYGYTF. In DNA form, the CDR3 reads TGTGCCAGCTCACCCAGAACCTCGTCAACCCTATCCTATGGCTACACCTTC. The full variable domain, with the rest looked up from reference TRBV18 and TRBJ1-2, is NAGVMQNPRHLVRRRGQEARLRCSPMKGHSHVYWYRQLPEEGLKFMVYLQKENIIDESGMPKERFSAEFPKEGPSILRIQQVVRGDSAAYFCASSPRTSSTLSYGYTFGSGTRLTVV.

This clonotype was picked up many times. The gene calls are TRBV18 and TRBJ2-7; D is unresolved. The germline gives CDR1 KGHSH, CDR2 LQKENI. The CDR3 extends over 13 amino acids. Trimming removed 2 bases at V and 5 bases at J, with 10 bases between. The CDR3 nucleotides are TGTGCCAGCTCACCATCTGAATCCCACGAGCAGTACTTC. Translated: CASSPSESHEQYF.

This clonotype was detected ten times or more. Here the CDR3 reads CASSSAGGYNEQFF. The CDR3 DNA is TGTGCCAGCAGTTCAGCGGGAGGCTACAATGAGCAGTTCTTC. The chain combines TRBV6-7 with TRBJ2-1, with 9 bases aligning to TRBD2. TRBV6-7 is an open reading frame whose function is uncertain. Losses at the gene ends were 4 bases for V and 3 bases for J; bases not matched to a gene: 1. The CDR3 loop spans 14 amino acids.

The chain employs TRBV2 and TRBJ2-3, with TRBD2 matching 8 bases. CDR1 and CDR2 from the germline V gene are SNHLY and FYNNEI. V was clipped by 5 bases and J by 3 bases; unmatched bases: 10. The length of the CDR3 is 16 residues. The CDR3 coding sequence is TGTGCCAGCAGTCGACACACAGGGACTAGGACAGATACGCAGTATTTT. This translates into CASSRHTGTRTDTQYF.

V usage is TRBV24-1 and J usage is TRBJ1-2; no reliable D call. CDR1 is KGHDR, CDR2 SFDVKD, per germline. The CDR3 extends over 13 amino acids. The V end was cut by 6 bases, the J end by 4 bases, with 11 bases between. The chain's CDR3 is CATSSGPTYGYTF. The CDR3, as DNA: TGTGCCACCAGTAGCGGGCCCACCTATGGCTACACCTTC.

Many counts were recorded for this clonotype. The rearrangement joins TRBV3-1 to TRBJ2-1, with 7 bases aligning to TRBD1. Germline V CDR1 and CDR2: LGHDT, YNNKEL (reference sequence). The ends lost 4 bases at V and 5 bases at J; junction bases unmatched: 8. CDR3 length equals 15 residues. The CDR3 nucleotides are TGTGCCAGCAGCCCCGGGGTAGGGGGCAACAATGAGCAGTTCTTC. Translation: CASSPGVGGNNEQFF.

The chain has TRBV9 and TRBJ2-1; 8 bases agree with TRBD1. CDR1 is SGDLS, CDR2 YYNGEE, per germline. Unmatched junction bases numbered 6, after V lost 5 bases and J lost 5 bases. This CDR3 contains 14 residues. The CDR3 sequence is CASSPRTGHNEQFF. In nucleotides, the CDR3 is TGTGCCAGCAGTCCAAGGACAGGGCACAATGAGCAGTTCTTC.

This clonotype ranks as medium-sized. The chain is built from TRBV5-1 and TRBJ2-7; D remains unclear. The ends were cut back, 0 bases at V and 4 bases at J, with 8 bases in the middle. Germline CDR1 is SGHRS and CDR2 is YFSETQ. The CDR3 runs to 13 residues. The CDR3 DNA sequence: TGCGCCAGCAGCTTGGGCAGATGGTACGAGCAGTACTTC. Its protein product is CASSLGRWYEQYF.

This clonotype was observed many times. The chain recombines TRBV29-1 with TRBJ2-3, with TRBD2 as a possible D gene (5 bases). The germline gives CDR1 SQVTM, CDR2 ANQGSEA. This CDR3 comprises 14 residues. Trimming removed 6 bases at V and 0 bases at J, with 13 bases between. CDR3 amino acids: CSVGSGMSTDTQYF. The CDR3 bases are TGCAGCGTCGGGTCCGGGATGAGCACAGATACGCAGTATTTT.

In this sample, this clonotype turned up a few times. The J gene is TRBJ2-2, the V gene TRBV7-9; TRBD2 agrees at 8 bases. Trimming removed 4 bases from V and 4 bases from J; junction bases left unmatched: 5. Germline CDR1 SEHNR, CDR2 FQNEAQ (reference sequence). The CDR3 has 15 amino acids. DNA of the CDR3: TGTGCCAGCAGCTCGGGAGGGCCCGGCACCGGGGAGCTGTTTTTT. Amino acid sequence: CASSSGGPGTGELFF.